The 18 T cell receptor beta chains below were found in one sample sequenced in a study of Graves' ophthalmopathy and Graves' hyperthyroidism. TCR beta CDR3 regions were amplified from RNA transcripts. Second-round multiplex PCR followed a first-round RT-PCR using HTBI primers. TCRdb reanalysed the multiplex PCR reads using MiXCR and keeps one entry per CDR3 protein. The sample holds fewer than 650,000 distinct CDR3 sequences, about 20% seen once. Sequenced: peripheral blood. Receptors originate from a woman between 18 and 29 years old with stable Graves' hyperthyroidism. Some clones in this sample may be carry-over from other donors' samples.

This clonotype showed up just a few times. V usage is TRBV6-2 or TRBV6-3 and J usage is TRBJ2-7, with D possibly TRBD2 on 5 matching bases. This CDR3 spans 14 amino acids. The V end lost 2 bases, the J end lost 6 bases, and 14 bases lay between the germline ends. CDR1 is MNHEY, CDR2 SVGEGT, per germline. CDR3 amino acids: CASSYTRHRGEQYF. The CDR3 nucleotides read TGTGCCAGCAGTTACACCCGACACCGGGGCGAGCAGTACTTC.

This clonotype was seen at least ten times. The chain carries TRBV12-3 or TRBV12-4 and TRBJ1-1; a possible D gene is TRBD1 (6 bases). Deletions cut 1 base from V and 10 bases from J, with 19 bases between. The CDR3 contains 15 residues. The CDR3 loop is CASSLVDSPSDGAFF. CDR3 coding DNA: TGTGCCAGCAGTTTAGTGGACAGCCCTTCGGACGGAGCTTTCTTT.

This clonotype was counted at least ten times. The gene calls are TRBV29-1 and TRBJ2-7; TRBD2 agrees at 7 bases. Germline loops: CDR1 SQVTM, CDR2 ANQGSEA. V shed 4 bases and J 2 bases; nucleotides not matched to a gene: 8. The CDR3 extends over 14 amino acids. Here the CDR3 reads CSVASGGSAYEQYF. The CDR3 DNA sequence: TGCAGCGTTGCGTCGGGGGGATCAGCCTACGAGCAGTACTTC.

This chain connects TRBV5-1 to TRBJ2-2, with 7 positions matching TRBD2. The CDR3 runs 16 residues. Trimming took 1 base from V and 2 from J; bases not matched to a gene: 5. Germline CDR1 SGHRS, CDR2 YFSETQ. CDR3 coding DNA: TGCGCCAGCAGCTTGTCCCCAGCGGGAAACACCGGGGAGCTGTTTTTT. The encoded protein is CASSLSPAGNTGELFF.

The chain links TRBV5-1 to TRBJ2-5; 8 bases are shared with TRBD1. The germline V gene encodes CDR1 SGHRS and CDR2 YFSETQ. The trim removed 3 bases at V and 3 bases at J, leaving 13 bases unmatched. This CDR3 contains 17 residues. Written as DNA, the CDR3 is TGCGCCAGCAGCTCCCGGGACAGGAGATCTCTGGAAGAGACCCAGTACTTC. Its translation is CASSSRDRRSLEETQYF.

The CDR3 sequence is CASSLAAGATGELFF. The CDR3 DNA reads as TGTGCCAGCAGTTTAGCGGCAGGGGCCACCGGGGAGCTGTTTTTT. The gene calls are TRBV27 and TRBJ2-2; tentatively, D is TRBD1 (6 bases). CDR1 MNHEY and CDR2 SMNVEV come from the germline V gene (reference sequence). Trimming removed 2 bases at V and 4 bases at J, with 11 bases between. The CDR3 contains 15 residues.

There are a few counts of this clonotype. J is TRBJ1-6 and V is TRBV12-3 or TRBV12-4; TRBD1 agrees at 9 bases. The length of the CDR3 is 15 residues. J gave up 9 bases and V 8 bases, and 11 bases lay outside the gene matches. CDR3 loop: CASGPGTGMGSPLHF. The CDR3 DNA follows: TGTGCCAGCGGGCCCGGGACAGGGATGGGTTCACCCCTCCACTTT.

This clonotype was seen a handful of times. This chain links TRBV2 with TRBJ2-7; 10 nucleotides align to TRBD2. Germline V lookup: CDR1 SNHLY, CDR2 FYNNEI. CDR3 length: 17 residues. After removal of 3 bases from V and 0 bases from J, the junction contained 8 bases not matched to a gene. Here the CDR3 reads CASSDTRLAGRSYEQYF. CDR3 nucleotide sequence: TGTGCCAGCAGTGATACCCGACTAGCGGGCCGCTCCTACGAGCAGTACTTC.

This clonotype has more than one count but fewer than ten. The V call is TRBV18, the J call TRBJ1-2; TRBD1 is a possible D gene (6 bases). This CDR3 is 14 amino acids long. The ends were cut back, 3 bases at V and 8 bases at J, with 16 bases in the middle. Germline V lookup: CDR1 KGHSH, CDR2 LQKENI. CDR3 DNA: TGTGCCAGCTCACCCCCGACTACAGGGATCGGCTACACCTTC. Residues: CASSPPTTGIGYTF.

This clonotype was counted between two and nine times. The gene calls are TRBV6-2 or TRBV6-3 and TRBJ2-7; 9 bases match TRBD2. V gave up 8 bases and J gave up 4 bases; unmatched junction bases: 12. Germline CDR1 and CDR2: MNHEY and SVGEGT. This CDR3 contains 15 residues. In DNA form, the CDR3 reads TGTGCCAGCTGGCGGGAGGGCGTCGTTCCATACGAGCAGTACTTC. It yields the protein CASWREGVVPYEQYF.

This clonotype was observed a handful of times. The chain uses TRBV6-5 and TRBJ2-7; tentative D call: TRBD1 (5 bases). The CDR3 consists of 16 residues. CDR1 is MNHEY, CDR2 SVGAGI, per germline. The V and J ends lost 0 bases and 0 bases respectively, with 12 bases between them. The CDR3 DNA reads TGTGCCAGCAGTTACTCAATGCAGGGTTACTCCTACGAGCAGTACTTC. Amino acids: CASSYSMQGYSYEQYF.

This chain links TRBV5-4 with TRBJ2-7, with TRBD1 matching 7 bases. The ends lost 3 bases at V and 0 bases at J; junction bases unmatched: 18. The CDR3 consists of 19 residues. From germline, CDR1 is SGHNT and CDR2 YYREEE (reference sequence). The CDR3, as DNA: TGTGCCAGCAGCTCGGAGGACAGGACCTCACTGTTTCTCTCCTACGAGCAGTACTTC. Translating gives CASSSEDRTSLFLSYEQYF.

The chain joins TRBV30 to TRBJ2-5; no reliable D call. Trimming pared 1 base from V and 2 bases from J, leaving 11 bases between. Germline V gene sequence: CDR1 GTSNPN, CDR2 SVGIG (reference sequence). The CDR3 spans 14 residues. CDR3 region: CAWSGGTVQETQYF. In DNA, the CDR3 is TGTGCCTGGAGTGGAGGAACAGTACAAGAGACCCAGTACTTC. The whole variable domain, filled in from reference TRBV30 and TRBJ2-5, reads SQTIHQWPATLVQPVGSPLSLECTVEGTSNPNLYWYRQAAGRGLQLLFYSVGIGQISSEVPQNLSASRPQDRQFILSSKKLLLSDSGFYLCAWSGGTVQETQYFGPGTRLLVL.

The chain employs TRBV30 and TRBJ2-2, with unresolved D. V dropped 2 bases and J dropped 4 bases, with 5 bases sitting between them. This CDR3 contains 12 residues. Per germline, CDR1 GTSNPN and CDR2 SVGIG (reference sequence). This CDR3 is CAWSLTTGELFF. The DNA of the CDR3 is TGTGCCTGGAGTTTGACCACCGGGGAGCTGTTTTTT.

This clonotype was seen repeatedly, ten times or more. This chain uses TRBV5-1 with TRBJ2-5; 8 nucleotides align to TRBD1. This CDR3 has 16 residues. V was pared by 4 bases and J by 0 bases, with 8 bases of the junction left unmatched. Germline assignment: CDR1 SGHRS and CDR2 YFSETQ. The CDR3 spells CASSPWTGRDQETQYF. The CDR3 coding sequence is TGCGCCAGCAGCCCCTGGACAGGGCGAGACCAAGAGACCCAGTACTTC.

For this clonotype: Possible read error: a much larger clone is one base away. The chain joins TRBV7-2 to TRBJ2-7; D remains unclear. The CDR3 sequence is 13 residues long. CDR1 and CDR2 from the germline V gene are SGHTA and FQGNSA. The CDR3 coding sequence is TGTGCCAGCAGCTTAGTTTCTGCCTACGGGCAGTACTTC. Translated: CASSLVSAYGQYF.

The chain has TRBV2 and TRBJ1-5; D gene uncertain. The CDR3 runs 12 residues. Deletions cut 4 bases from V and 6 bases from J, with 7 bases between. Germline values: CDR1 SNHLY, CDR2 FYNNEI. The CDR3 region has the DNA TGTGCCAGCAGTGTTCCGGGTCAGCCCCAGCATTTT. Amino acids: CASSVPGQPQHF.

Many counts were recorded for this clonotype. The rearrangement joins TRBV28 to TRBJ2-2, with 9 bases lining up with TRBD1. With V trimmed by 0 bases and J by 5 bases, 1 base remained unmatched. This CDR3 region has 15 residues. In germline, CDR1 is MDHEN, CDR2 SYDVKM. Here the CDR3 reads CASSLWDRGTGELFF. The DNA for the CDR3 is TGTGCCAGCAGTTTATGGGACAGGGGTACCGGGGAGCTGTTTTTT.